The entry below gives a single TCR beta chain sequence along with its context. Measured with immunoSEQ multiplex PCR; TCRdb has only the in-frame clones, and not every one. Counted here are roughly 130,000 clones, about 80% occurring once; the ten biggest clones make up roughly 15%. The V and J ends lost 3 bases and 5 bases respectively, with 7 bases between them. The germline CDR1 and CDR2 sequences are SGHRS and YFSETQ. The CDR3 consists of 12 residues. These data originate in a study of blood T cell repertoires in COVID-19. Looking at the study overall: PBMCs, B-cell-depleted T cells, or T cells provided the cDNA or gDNA that made up the material.

This receptor was taken from a woman aged 45-60 years with acute or convalescent COVID-19. V and J are TRBV5-1 and TRBJ2-3, with a possible D match to TRBD2 (5 bases). Sequenced sample: peripheral blood. The CDR3 sequence is CASSYGEDTQYF. CDR3 in DNA: TGCGCCAGCAGCTACGGGGAAGATACGCAGTATTTT. The full variable domain, its missing parts supplied by reference TRBV5-1 and TRBJ2-3, is KAGVTQTPRYLIKTRGQQVTLSCSPISGHRSVSWYQQTPGQGLQFLFEYFSETQRNKGNFPGRFSGRQFSNSRSEMNVSTLELGDSALYLCASSYGEDTQYFGPGTRLTVL.